This T cell receptor (beta chain) is drawn from a study of siplizumab effects on memory and regulatory T cells. CDR3 length: 14 amino acids. The V gene lost 1 base and the J gene lost 2 bases, with 8 bases spanning the gap. The germline gives CDR1 MGHRA, CDR2 YSYEKL. A word on this clone: What it binds is unknown.

Regarding the study as a whole: A naive or memory phenotype could not be assigned to roughly 80-97% of the proliferating CD4+ or CD8+ clones.

The protocol was immunoSEQ multiplex PCR, while the TCRdb copy is restricted to in-frame clones and leaves out a portion. The profile covers about 100,000 clones, with about 91% appearing a single time and approximately 0.71% taken by the ten largest. The rearrangement joins TRBV4-1 to TRBJ2-5; D uncertain. The sample consisted of Tregs sorted from blood. The clonotype was recovered from a human donor in good health. CDR3 in DNA: TGCGCCAGCAGCCAAGTTGTGATGCAAGAGACCCAGTACTTC. This translates into CASSQVVMQETQYF.